This T cell receptor beta chain was documented in a study of Ad26.COV2.S vaccination and SARS-CoV-2 variants. Study summary: It was the COV1001 Ad26.COV2.S trial arm that included the donor. Ad26.COV2.S was injected intramuscularly once or twice, 56 days apart.

Treatment noted: roughly 20 received Ad26.COV2.S at low or high dose, single or two shots; roughly five received placebo; per-sample allocation not given. Each sample was drawn 63 days after the first injection (of vaccine or placebo). The donor was a Boston adult aged 18-55 years. Sequencing used immunoSEQ multiplex PCR; TCRdb keeps in-frame clones, though not all of them. The data contain fewer than 900,000 clones, roughly nine tenths of them singletons. Trimming pared 3 bases from V and 0 bases from J, leaving 11 bases between. Germline assignment: CDR1 GTSNPN and CDR2 SVGIG (reference sequence). The CDR3 is made up of 15 amino acids.

V is TRBV30 and J is TRBJ2-2; weak D call: TRBD2 (5 bases). This specimen consisted of peripheral blood, obtained in a trial of Ad26.COV2.S vaccine versus placebo. This receptor was identified in a person aged 18-60 years who received the Ad26.COV2.S COVID-19 vaccine or a placebo. CDR3 sequence reads: CAWREGIANTGELFF. The CDR3 DNA is TGTGCCTGGAGAGAGGGAATTGCGAACACCGGGGAGCTGTTTTTT.